This TCR beta chain was sequenced in a study of CD8+CD57+ T cells in acquired aplastic anemia. Using genomic DNA as the template, TCR beta VDJ and CDR3 profiling was carried out. TCRdb reanalysed the reads using MiXCR and keeps one entry per CDR3 protein. The sample lists about 160,000 distinct CDR3 sequences, roughly two thirds occurring once. Those patients picked for sequencing had displayed CD8+CD57+ cell expansion on flow cytometry. Each patient carried a diagnosis of severe acquired aplastic anemia. This CDR3 has 13 residues. Germline V gene sequence: CDR1 SEHNR, CDR2 FQNEAQ (reference sequence). After removal of 2 bases from V and 15 bases from J, the junction contained 9 bases not matched to a gene. This clonotype has only a few counts.

The V gene is TRBV7-9, the J gene TRBJ2-1; 8 bases align to TRBD2. The sequence was obtained from a human donor with aplastic anemia. Sequencing input: sorted CD4+, CD8+, or CD8+CD57+ T cells (not recorded which) from PBMCs. This CDR3 reads CASSLLGGGPRFF. For the CDR3, the DNA is TGTGCCAGCAGCTTATTGGGCGGGGGGCCTCGGTTCTTC.